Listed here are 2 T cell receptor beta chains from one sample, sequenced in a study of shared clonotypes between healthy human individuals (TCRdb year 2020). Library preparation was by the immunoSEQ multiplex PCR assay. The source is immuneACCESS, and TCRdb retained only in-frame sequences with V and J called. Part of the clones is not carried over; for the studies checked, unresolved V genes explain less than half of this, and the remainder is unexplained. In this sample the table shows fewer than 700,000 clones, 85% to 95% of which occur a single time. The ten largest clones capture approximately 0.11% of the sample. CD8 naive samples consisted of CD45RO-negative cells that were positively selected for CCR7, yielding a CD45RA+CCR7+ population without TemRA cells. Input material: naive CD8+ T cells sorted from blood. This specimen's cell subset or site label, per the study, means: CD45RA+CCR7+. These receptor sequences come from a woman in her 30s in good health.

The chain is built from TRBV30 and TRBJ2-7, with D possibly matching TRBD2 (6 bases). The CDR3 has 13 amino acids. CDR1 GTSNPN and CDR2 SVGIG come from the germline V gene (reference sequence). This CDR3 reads CGMVGGEVYEQYF. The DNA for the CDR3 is TGTGGCATGGTGGGTGGGGAGGTCTACGAGCAGTACTTC.

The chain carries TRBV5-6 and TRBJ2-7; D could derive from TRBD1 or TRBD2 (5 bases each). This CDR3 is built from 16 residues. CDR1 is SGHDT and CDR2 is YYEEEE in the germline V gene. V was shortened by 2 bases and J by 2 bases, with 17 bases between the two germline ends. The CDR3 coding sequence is TGTGCCAGCAGCTTCTCTCGGGACCTCCGACCCTACGAGCAGTACTTC. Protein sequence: CASSFSRDLRPYEQYF. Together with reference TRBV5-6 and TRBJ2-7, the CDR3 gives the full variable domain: DAGVTQSPTHLIKTRGQQVTLRCSPKSGHDTVSWYQQALGQGPQFIFQYYEEEERQRGNFPDRFSGHQFPNYSSELNVNALLLGDSALYLCASSFSRDLRPYEQYFGPGTRLTVT.